The rows below give T cell receptor beta chains drawn from one sample of a study of T cell responses to AZD1222 COVID-19 vaccine. Using immunoSEQ multiplex PCR, the repertoire was profiled, and TCRdb retains in-frame clones only, with some absent. This table holds over 140,000 clones, just under 95% found once. The sequenced sample was peripheral blood, obtained on day 0 of AZD1222 vaccination. These receptors were obtained from an adult in good health. The CDR3 runs from the conserved cysteine through the conserved F or W. D genes are given only for firm matches. A row's size may be missing; if present it is once, few, many or a size class.

j_call v_call clone_size d_call cdr3_nt cdr3_aa
TRBJ2-3 TRBV7-2 . TRBD2 TGTGCCAGCAGCCCAGGGGCTAGCGGGAGCCCAGATACGCAGTATTTT CASSPGASGSPDTQYF
TRBJ1-2 TRBV2 once TRBD1 TGTGCCAGCAGCATAGGACAGGGGGCGCCCTATGGCTACACCTTC CASSIGQGAPYGYTF
TRBJ1-1 TRBV19 . . TGTGCCAGTAGTATGCCTCACAACAGGGCCCTCAACTTCGGAGCTTTCTTT CASSMPHNRALNFGAFF
TRBJ2-1 TRBV14 . . TGTGCCAGCAGCCAAAATTCTGATGAGCAGTTCTTC CASSQNSDEQFF
TRBJ1-2 TRBV28 . . TGTGCCAGCACCCTTGGGGCGTTAGCTAACTATGGCTACACCTTC CASTLGALANYGYTF
TRBJ2-1 TRBV28 . . TGTGCCAGCAGTTCCCGTCGTTTAGAGCAGTTCTTC CASSSRRLEQFF
TRBJ2-5 TRBV7-9 . . TGTGCCAGCAGCTTACCGTTACAGGATCAAGAGACCCAGTACTTC CASSLPLQDQETQYF
TRBJ1-2 TRBV7-2 . . TGTGCCAGCAGCCAATTTGTACAGCCAGGCTATGGCTACACCTTC CASSQFVQPGYGYTF
TRBJ1-4 TRBV2 . . TGTGCCAGCAGTGTCTTAGGTGAAAAACTGTTTTTT CASSVLGEKLFF
TRBJ1-5 TRBV19 . . TGTGCCAGTAGTGCCCGGGACTTTTATAGCAATCAGCCCCAGCATTTT CASSARDFYSNQPQHF
TRBJ2-7 TRBV10-1 . . TGCGCCAGCAGTAGGGGCTACGAGCAGTACTTC CASSRGYEQYF
TRBJ2-1 TRBV7-2 . TRBD2 TGTGCCAGCAGCCCCCGACTAGCGGACAGCTACAATGAGCAGTTCTTC CASSPRLADSYNEQFF
TRBJ2-5 TRBV5-1 . TRBD2 TGCGCCAGCAGCGTGGGGACTAGCGGGACAGAGACCCAGTACTTC CASSVGTSGTETQYF
TRBJ2-3 TRBV13 . TRBD2 TGTGCCAGCAGCTTAGCGGGGGGAGCGCACACAGATACGCAGTATTTT CASSLAGGAHTDTQYF
TRBJ2-2 TRBV19 . TRBD2 TGTGCCAGTAGCCTCCCTAGCGGGACCAACACCGGGGAGCTGTTTTTT CASSLPSGTNTGELFF
TRBJ2-1 TRBV24-1 few TRBD1 TGTGCCACCAGTGATTTGGGGGACAGGGGGTACAATGAGCAGTTCTTC CATSDLGDRGYNEQFF
TRBJ2-5 TRBV27 . . TGTGCCAGCAGTTCAGACGAGACCCAGTACTTC CASSSDETQYF
TRBJ2-3 TRBV4-1 . . TGCGCCAGCAGCCAAGTGGGCCGGCCTCGGTCAACAGATACGCAGTATTTT CASSQVGRPRSTDTQYF
TRBJ2-1 TRBV7-9 . . TGTGCCAGCAGCAGAACCGGGGGGCATTACAATGAGCAGTTCTTC CASSRTGGHYNEQFF
TRBJ2-3 TRBV19 . TRBD2 TGTGCCAGCGCCGGGACTAGCGGGGGGGTATATACAGATACGCAGTATTTT CASAGTSGGVYTDTQYF
TRBJ1-4 TRBV29-1 few . TGCAGCGTGGGCGGGGACGGAACTAATGAAAAACTGTTTTTT CSVGGDGTNEKLFF
TRBJ1-4 TRBV7-2 . . TGTGCCAGCAGCTTACGGACACAATCAACTAATGAAAAACTGTTTTTT CASSLRTQSTNEKLFF
TRBJ1-2 TRBV19 . . TGTGCCAGTAGTACCAGCAGCTATGGCTACACCTTC CASSTSSYGYTF
TRBJ1-6 TRBV7-2 . . TGTGCCAGCAGCCAACGGACAGTCGTCCACTTT CASSQRTVVHF
TRBJ2-5 TRBV5-1 . . TGCGCCAGCAGCGGAGGGGACCTCGAAAGGTACCAGTACTTC CASSGGDLERYQYF
TRBJ1-1 TRBV11-3 . . TGTGCCAGCAGCAGGACGCTGAACACTGAAGCTTTCTTT CASSRTLNTEAFF
TRBJ1-2 TRBV2 few TRBD1 TGTGCCAGCAGCTTGCAGGGGGCGCGTGGCTACACCTTC CASSLQGARGYTF